Listed below are T cell receptor beta chains from one sample, sequenced in a study of cytomegalovirus exposure and HLA in healthy donors. The protocol was immunoSEQ multiplex PCR, while the TCRdb copy is restricted to in-frame clones and leaves out a portion. The table lists approximately 95,000 clones, approximately 81% of them singletons. Sequenced: PBMCs. These receptor sequences come from a woman in her 70s in good health and CMV-seropositive. Each CDR3 is given with its conserved first and last residue. A D gene is named only where the DNA matches it firmly. Size is stated for part of the rows, as once, few or many counts, or as a class when the clone is expanded.

d_call: .; j_call: TRBJ2-3; clone_size: .; v_call: TRBV7-2; cdr3_aa: CASSLEHRSTDTQYF; cdr3_nt: TGTGCCAGCAGCTTAGAGCACCGTAGCACAGATACGCAGTATTTT
d_call: .; j_call: TRBJ1-4; clone_size: .; v_call: TRBV27; cdr3_aa: CASSLKGFNEKLFF; cdr3_nt: TGTGCCAGCAGTTTAAAGGGGTTTAATGAAAAACTGTTTTTT
d_call: .; j_call: TRBJ2-1; clone_size: .; v_call: TRBV5-6; cdr3_aa: CASSLRLQEAYNEQFF; cdr3_nt: TGTGCCAGCAGCCTCCGACTCCAAGAGGCCTACAATGAGCAGTTCTTC
d_call: TRBD2; j_call: TRBJ2-5; clone_size: .; v_call: TRBV4-2; cdr3_aa: CASSQNAGLAAETQYF; cdr3_nt: TGTGCCAGCAGCCAAAATGCGGGACTAGCAGCGGAGACCCAGTACTTC
d_call: TRBD2; j_call: TRBJ2-2; clone_size: .; v_call: TRBV7-9; cdr3_aa: CASSLTSGSGELFF; cdr3_nt: TGTGCCAGCAGCTTGACTAGCGGGAGCGGGGAGCTGTTTTTT
d_call: .; j_call: TRBJ2-7; clone_size: .; v_call: TRBV5-6; cdr3_aa: CASTAQGPFVEQYF; cdr3_nt: TGTGCCAGCACAGCACAGGGACCCTTCGTCGAGCAGTACTTC
d_call: TRBD1; j_call: TRBJ1-4; clone_size: .; v_call: TRBV28; cdr3_aa: CASSSNGQGNEKLFF; cdr3_nt: TGTGCCAGCAGTTCCAATGGACAGGGCAATGAAAAACTGTTTTTT
d_call: TRBD1; j_call: TRBJ2-7; clone_size: .; v_call: TRBV7-2; cdr3_aa: CASSLPTGFHEQYF; cdr3_nt: TGTGCCAGCAGCTTACCGACAGGGTTCCACGAGCAGTACTTC
d_call: .; j_call: TRBJ1-1; clone_size: .; v_call: TRBV11-3; cdr3_aa: CASSPKGQWNTEAFF; cdr3_nt: TGTGCCAGCTCGCCGAAGGGGCAATGGAACACTGAAGCTTTCTTT
d_call: .; j_call: TRBJ2-7; clone_size: .; v_call: TRBV28; cdr3_aa: CASSPGSGREQYF; cdr3_nt: TGTGCCAGCAGCCCGGGGTCAGGTCGAGAGCAGTACTTC
d_call: .; j_call: TRBJ2-4; clone_size: .; v_call: TRBV4-1; cdr3_aa: CASSQDGQRGGAKNIQYF; cdr3_nt: TGCGCCAGCAGCCAAGACGGACAACGGGGAGGCGCCAAAAACATTCAGTACTTC
d_call: TRBD2; j_call: TRBJ2-5; clone_size: .; v_call: TRBV5-6; cdr3_aa: CATYRTSGRVSETQYF; cdr3_nt: TGTGCCACCTACAGGACTAGCGGGAGGGTGAGCGAGACCCAGTACTTC
d_call: TRBD1; j_call: TRBJ1-1; clone_size: .; v_call: TRBV2; cdr3_aa: CASSRQGNTEAFF; cdr3_nt: TGTGCCAGCAGCCGACAGGGCAACACTGAAGCTTTCTTT
d_call: .; j_call: TRBJ2-7; clone_size: once; v_call: TRBV25-1; cdr3_aa: CASSEYSGPSSYEQYF; cdr3_nt: TGTGCCAGCAGTGAATATAGCGGACCTAGCTCCTACGAGCAGTACTTC
d_call: TRBD2; j_call: TRBJ2-5; clone_size: .; v_call: TRBV2; cdr3_aa: CASSSELAGGSEQYF; cdr3_nt: TGTGCCAGCAGTTCCGAACTAGCGGGAGGATCTGAGCAGTACTTC
d_call: TRBD2; j_call: TRBJ2-7; clone_size: .; v_call: TRBV25-1; cdr3_aa: CASSESGGGHHEQYF; cdr3_nt: TGTGCCAGCAGTGAAAGCGGGGGAGGGCACCACGAGCAGTACTTC
d_call: .; j_call: TRBJ2-3; clone_size: .; v_call: TRBV9; cdr3_aa: CASSSAWGGDTQYF; cdr3_nt: TGTGCCAGCAGCTCCGCGTGGGGGGGCGATACGCAGTATTTT
d_call: .; j_call: TRBJ1-2; clone_size: once; v_call: TRBV6-4; cdr3_aa: CASISLGGVNYGYTF; cdr3_nt: TGTGCCAGCATCTCCCTAGGGGGGGTTAACTATGGCTACACCTTC
d_call: .; j_call: TRBJ1-1; clone_size: .; v_call: TRBV5-1; cdr3_aa: CASSAQGTKTEAFF; cdr3_nt: TGCGCCAGCAGCGCACAGGGAACGAAAACTGAAGCTTTCTTT
d_call: .; j_call: TRBJ1-1; clone_size: .; v_call: TRBV11-2; cdr3_aa: CASSSRGALRTEAFF; cdr3_nt: TGTGCCAGCAGCTCTAGGGGCGCCCTGCGAACTGAAGCTTTCTTT
d_call: TRBD1; j_call: TRBJ2-1; clone_size: .; v_call: TRBV7-9; cdr3_aa: CASSSTGTGETPIHNEQFF; cdr3_nt: TGTGCCAGCAGCTCGACCGGGACAGGGGAGACTCCGATTCACAATGAGCAGTTCTTC
d_call: TRBD2; j_call: TRBJ2-1; clone_size: .; v_call: TRBV2; cdr3_aa: CASSEMASGRANEQFF; cdr3_nt: TGTGCCAGCAGTGAAATGGCTAGCGGGAGGGCCAATGAGCAGTTCTTC
d_call: TRBD2; j_call: TRBJ2-2; clone_size: .; v_call: TRBV28; cdr3_aa: CASSSFRGLADTGELFF; cdr3_nt: TGTGCCAGCAGTTCGTTTAGGGGACTAGCGGACACCGGGGAGCTGTTTTTT
d_call: TRBD1; j_call: TRBJ1-6; clone_size: .; v_call: TRBV28; cdr3_aa: CASSWGLGQANSPLHF; cdr3_nt: TGTGCCAGCAGTTGGGGTTTAGGACAGGCCAATTCACCCCTCCACTTT
d_call: TRBD1; j_call: TRBJ1-1; clone_size: .; v_call: TRBV27; cdr3_aa: CASSPPTQGRGVEAFF; cdr3_nt: TGTGCCAGCAGCCCCCCCACCCAGGGCAGGGGGGTTGAAGCTTTCTTT
d_call: .; j_call: TRBJ2-7; clone_size: .; v_call: TRBV2; cdr3_aa: CASSTRGHDEQYF; cdr3_nt: TGTGCCAGCAGTACCAGGGGACACGACGAGCAGTACTTC
d_call: .; j_call: TRBJ2-7; clone_size: few; v_call: TRBV19; cdr3_aa: CASSIGAGEQYF; cdr3_nt: TGTGCCAGTAGTATTGGCGCAGGCGAGCAGTACTTC
d_call: .; j_call: TRBJ1-2; clone_size: .; v_call: TRBV19; cdr3_aa: CASSIATTQGYGYTF; cdr3_nt: TGTGCCAGTAGTATAGCCACGACGCAGGGCTATGGCTACACCTTC
d_call: .; j_call: TRBJ1-2; clone_size: .; v_call: TRBV6-5; cdr3_aa: CASSPEGGGRGYTF; cdr3_nt: TGTGCCAGCAGCCCCGAGGGGGGGGGCAGGGGCTACACCTTC
d_call: .; j_call: TRBJ1-2; clone_size: few; v_call: TRBV10-2; cdr3_aa: CASSSLVGAGYTF; cdr3_nt: TGCGCCAGCAGCTCCCTAGTAGGAGCTGGCTACACCTTC
d_call: TRBD1; j_call: TRBJ2-7; clone_size: few; v_call: TRBV6-5; cdr3_aa: CASSDRQGAYEQYF; cdr3_nt: TGTGCCAGCAGCGATAGACAGGGGGCCTACGAGCAGTACTTC
d_call: .; j_call: TRBJ1-1; clone_size: .; v_call: TRBV7-9; cdr3_aa: CASSLTGGNTEAFF; cdr3_nt: TGTGCCAGCAGCTTGACAGGAGGGAACACTGAAGCTTTCTTT
d_call: .; j_call: TRBJ1-1; clone_size: .; v_call: TRBV7-9; cdr3_aa: CSSSPDTEAFF; cdr3_nt: TGTTCCAGCAGCCCGGACACTGAAGCTTTCTTT
d_call: .; j_call: TRBJ2-1; clone_size: .; v_call: TRBV5-4; cdr3_aa: CASSSVAGSYNEQFF; cdr3_nt: TGTGCCAGCAGCTCCGTGGCGGGGTCCTACAATGAGCAGTTCTTC
d_call: TRBD2; j_call: TRBJ2-5; clone_size: .; v_call: TRBV28; cdr3_aa: CASKSGSEYQETQYF; cdr3_nt: TGTGCCAGTAAGAGCGGGAGCGAGTACCAAGAGACCCAGTACTTC
d_call: TRBD2; j_call: TRBJ2-1; clone_size: once; v_call: TRBV7-3; cdr3_aa: CASSDRLAGGGDEQFF; cdr3_nt: TGTGCCAGCAGCGACCGACTAGCGGGAGGGGGGGATGAGCAGTTCTTC
d_call: .; j_call: TRBJ2-5; clone_size: .; v_call: TRBV7-2; cdr3_aa: CASSPRVARETQYF; cdr3_nt: TGTGCCAGCAGCCCCCGGGTGGCACGAGAGACCCAGTACTTC
d_call: .; j_call: TRBJ2-7; clone_size: .; v_call: TRBV21-1; cdr3_aa: CASSYRPAGREINEQYF; cdr3_nt: TGTGCCAGCAGCTATCGCCCGGCGGGACGGGAGATAAACGAGCAGTACTTC
d_call: TRBD1; j_call: TRBJ1-4; clone_size: .; v_call: TRBV5-8; cdr3_aa: CASSLAGGPNEKLFF; cdr3_nt: TGTGCCAGCAGCTTGGCAGGGGGCCCGAATGAAAAACTGTTTTTT
d_call: .; j_call: TRBJ1-5; clone_size: .; v_call: TRBV5-4; cdr3_aa: CASSMKRQSYSNQPQHF; cdr3_nt: TGTGCCAGCAGCATGAAGCGACAGAGCTATAGCAATCAGCCCCAGCATTTT
d_call: .; j_call: TRBJ2-7; clone_size: .; v_call: TRBV5-1; cdr3_aa: CASSNSDGHYEQYF; cdr3_nt: TGCGCCAGCAGCAACAGCGACGGACACTACGAGCAGTACTTC
d_call: TRBD1; j_call: TRBJ2-2; clone_size: .; v_call: TRBV7-9; cdr3_aa: CASSLGGTGDTGELFF; cdr3_nt: TGTGCCAGCAGCTTAGGGGGGACAGGCGACACCGGGGAGCTGTTTTTT
d_call: TRBD1; j_call: TRBJ1-3; clone_size: .; v_call: TRBV7-8; cdr3_aa: CASSPQDRAPGNTIYF; cdr3_nt: TGTGCCAGCAGCCCGCAGGACAGGGCTCCTGGAAACACCATATATTTT
d_call: TRBD1; j_call: TRBJ1-1; clone_size: .; v_call: TRBV30; cdr3_aa: CASFQGAEAFF; cdr3_nt: TGTGCCTCTTTTCAGGGGGCTGAAGCTTTCTTT
d_call: TRBD2; j_call: TRBJ2-3; clone_size: .; v_call: TRBV5-4; cdr3_aa: CASSLARSGRAPTDTQYF; cdr3_nt: TGTGCCAGCAGCTTGGCCCGCAGCGGGAGGGCCCCCACAGATACGCAGTATTTT
d_call: TRBD2; j_call: TRBJ2-2; clone_size: .; v_call: TRBV5-1; cdr3_aa: CASSIEREYEELFF; cdr3_nt: TGCGCCAGCAGCATCGAGCGGGAGTACGAGGAGCTGTTTTTT
d_call: TRBD1; j_call: TRBJ1-2; clone_size: once; v_call: TRBV18; cdr3_aa: CASSPTGGGYGYTF; cdr3_nt: TGTGCCAGCTCACCAACAGGGGGCGGTTATGGCTACACCTTC
d_call: .; j_call: TRBJ2-3; clone_size: .; v_call: TRBV5-1; cdr3_aa: CASSSRLEPTTQYF; cdr3_nt: TGCGCCAGCAGCTCAAGACTGGAACCTACTACGCAGTATTTT
d_call: TRBD2; j_call: TRBJ2-1; clone_size: .; v_call: TRBV7-2; cdr3_aa: CASSLVSSGSSPIEQFF; cdr3_nt: TGTGCCAGCAGCTTAGTCTCTAGCGGGAGTTCCCCAATTGAGCAGTTCTTC
d_call: TRBD2; j_call: TRBJ2-7; clone_size: .; v_call: TRBV7-2; cdr3_aa: CASSLGPSGRAGAEQYF; cdr3_nt: TGTGCCAGCAGCTTAGGTCCTAGCGGGAGGGCGGGGGCCGAGCAGTACTTC